These 20 T cell receptor beta chains were sequenced from one sample in a study of blood T cell repertoires in COVID-19. Profiled with immunoSEQ multiplex PCR; TCRdb holds only in-frame clones, not every one. The sample lists about 190,000 clones, 80% to 85% occurring once. Sequencing was carried out using peripheral blood. The receptors were gathered from a woman between 35 and 50 years old with acute or convalescent COVID-19.

The chain combines TRBV7-8 with TRBJ1-2, with 8 bases fitting TRBD1. CDR1 SGHVS and CDR2 FQNEAQ come from the germline V gene. The trim removed 5 bases at V and 5 bases at J, leaving 16 bases unmatched. The CDR3 is 17 residues long. CDR3 amino acids: CASSARLDRGLSYGYTF. CDR3 DNA: TGTGCCAGCAGCGCGCGCCTCGACAGGGGTTTGAGTTATGGCTACACCTTC.

The chain carries TRBV29-1 and TRBJ1-4, with D hard to call. This CDR3 has 12 amino acids. Per the germline V gene, CDR1 is SQVTM and CDR2 is ANQGSEA. V was cut by 5 bases and J by 8 bases, with 12 bases left in between. The CDR3 nucleotides read TGCAGCGTTCCTACAGCTACCGAAAAACTGTTTTTT. As protein: CSVPTATEKLFF.

The V gene is TRBV30, the J gene TRBJ1-3; D not resolved. Germline CDR1 and CDR2: GTSNPN and SVGIG (reference sequence). The CDR3 is made up of 16 amino acids. Trimming shortened V by 2 bases and J by 2 bases, and 16 bases separated the two germline ends. The CDR3 DNA is TGTGCCTGGAGTCTAAAAGGACTTGGACCTGGAAACACCATATATTTT. The encoded protein is CAWSLKGLGPGNTIYF.

This chain joins TRBV18 and TRBJ2-1, with 10 positions matching TRBD2. Looked up from germline, CDR1 is KGHSH and CDR2 is LQKENI. CDR3 length: 18 residues. V trimming: 1 base; J trimming: 3 bases; junction bases outside the gene matches: 9. CDR3 in amino acids: CASSPRYQASGGYNEQFF. The CDR3 nucleotides read TGTGCCAGCTCACCACGTTACCAGGCTAGCGGGGGCTACAATGAGCAGTTCTTC.

The rearrangement links TRBV28 to TRBJ2-3, with 11 bases fitting TRBD2. Germline values: CDR1 MDHEN, CDR2 SYDVKM. This CDR3 has 16 amino acids. V lost 5 bases and J lost 0; bases outside the gene matches: 4. The CDR3 sequence is CASSRLAGRSTDTQYF. CDR3 sequence (DNA): TGTGCCAGCAGTCGACTAGCGGGGAGAAGCACAGATACGCAGTATTTT.

The rearrangement joins TRBV4-2 to TRBJ2-5; 8 bases agree with TRBD2. The trim removed 4 bases at V and 4 bases at J, leaving 5 bases unmatched. This CDR3 has 14 amino acids. Germline loops: CDR1 LGHNA, CDR2 YNFKEQ. This chain's CDR3 is CASSPGGDAETQYF. The DNA of the CDR3 is TGTGCCAGCAGCCCGGGGGGGGATGCAGAGACCCAGTACTTC.

The chain has TRBV28 and TRBJ1-3; D remains unclear. V dropped 8 bases and J dropped 4 bases, with 12 bases sitting between them. CDR1 and CDR2 from the germline V gene are MDHEN and SYDVKM. The CDR3 spans 13 residues. CDR3 sequence reads: CASGSLLGNTIYF. CDR3 bases: TGTGCCAGCGGCTCCTTGCTGGGAAACACCATATATTTT.

The CDR3 DNA reads TGTGCCAGCAGCTTAGGCGGGGTAGCTAACTATGGCTACACCTTC. It codes for CASSLGGVANYGYTF. The chain has TRBV11-2 and TRBJ1-2, with D uncertain. The ends were cut back, 1 base at V and 0 bases at J, with 9 bases in the middle. The CDR3 covers 15 residues. The germline CDR1 and CDR2 sequences are SGHAT and FQNNGV.

The chain employs TRBV11-2 and TRBJ2-2; 7 bases are shared with TRBD2. V lost 5 bases, J lost 7 bases, and 4 bases stayed unmatched. There are 13 residues in the CDR3. Germline V gene sequence: CDR1 SGHAT, CDR2 FQNNGV. CDR3 region: CASSQRTSGELFF. DNA of the CDR3: TGTGCCAGCAGCCAAAGGACTAGCGGGGAGCTGTTTTTT.

The genes are TRBV6-5 and TRBJ1-2, with D perhaps TRBD1 (6 bases). The germline CDR1 and CDR2 sequences are MNHEY and SVGAGI. The length of the CDR3 is 16 residues. V lost 0 bases and J 4 bases, leaving 15 bases between the germline ends. The CDR3 DNA sequence: TGTGCCAGCAGTTACTCGACAGGTTGGGATAGCTATGGCTACACCTTC. Its translation is CASSYSTGWDSYGYTF.

The chain combines TRBV5-1 with TRBJ2-5; tentative D call: TRBD2 (5 bases). Looked up from germline, CDR1 is SGHRS and CDR2 is YFSETQ. With 1 base removed from V and 5 bases from J, the gap between germline ends came to 9 bases. This CDR3 comprises 13 residues. The CDR3 sequence: CASSLRERETQYF. As DNA, the CDR3 is TGCGCCAGCAGCTTGAGGGAGCGGGAGACCCAGTACTTC.

The V gene is TRBV19, the J gene TRBJ2-7; 7 bases map to TRBD2. The J segment lost 5 bases and the V segment lost 3 bases, leaving 10 bases of the junction unmatched. The CDR3 sequence is 15 residues long. Germline values: CDR1 LNHDA, CDR2 SQIVND (reference sequence). The CDR3 DNA sequence: TGTGCCAGTAGTATTGTCGTAGTCGGGAGGAACGAGCAGTACTTC. Protein product: CASSIVVVGRNEQYF.

The rearrangement links TRBV2 to TRBJ1-2; TRBD1 agrees at 7 bases. There are 13 residues in the CDR3. Germline trimming cut 7 bases from V and 4 bases from J; bases unmatched to any gene: 6. Germline V lookup: CDR1 SNHLY, CDR2 FYNNEI. The DNA of the CDR3 is TGTGCCAGCAACCGGGACAGCGTCTATGGCTACACCTTC. As protein: CASNRDSVYGYTF.

This clone was counted a few times. The chain employs TRBV28 and TRBJ1-1; D unclear. Germline V gives CDR1 MDHEN, CDR2 SYDVKM. CDR3 length: 12 amino acids. V lost 3 bases, J lost 9 bases, and 11 bases lay in between. CDR3 bases: TGTGCCAGCAGTTTTGGAGACCGTAAAGCTTTCTTT. It is translated as CASSFGDRKAFF.

This chain connects TRBV5-4 to TRBJ2-3; D might be TRBD1 (5 bases). Germline CDR1 and CDR2: SGHNT and YYREEE (reference sequence). The V end was cut by 5 bases, the J end by 15 bases, with 22 bases between. The CDR3 extends over 13 amino acids. CDR3 in amino acids: CASSPATAQVSYF. CDR3 sequence (DNA): TGTGCCAGCAGTCCCGCGACAGCCCAGGTCAGTTATTTT.

The chain's CDR3 is CASSPRLAGAHNEQFF. The CDR3 DNA reads as TGTGCCAGCAGCCCCCGGCTAGCGGGAGCACACAATGAGCAGTTCTTC. The chain has TRBV27 and TRBJ2-1, with 10 bases identical to TRBD2. Germline CDR1 MNHEY, CDR2 SMNVEV (reference sequence). This CDR3 comprises 16 residues. J was trimmed by 5 bases and V by 6 bases; bases with no gene match: 10.

V is TRBV28 and J is TRBJ1-4; D unresolved. The CDR3 spans 13 residues. Trimming took 2 bases from V and 6 from J, leaving 7 bases between them. Germline V lookup: CDR1 MDHEN, CDR2 SYDVKM. CDR3 in amino acids: CASSLARDEKLFF. The CDR3 DNA reads TGTGCCAGCAGTTTAGCTCGCGATGAAAAACTGTTTTTT.

The chain joins TRBV7-2 to TRBJ1-6; a weak D match, TRBD1 (6 bases). In germline, CDR1 is SGHTA, CDR2 FQGNSA. The CDR3 consists of 17 residues. V dropped 5 bases and J dropped 1 base, with 15 bases sitting between them. The CDR3 DNA reads TGTGCCAGCAGCGAACCAGGGGTATGGTCCTATAATTCACCCCTCCACTTT. Protein: CASSEPGVWSYNSPLHF.

The chain recombines TRBV27 with TRBJ2-7; 9 positions agree with TRBD2. Germline V lookup: CDR1 MNHEY, CDR2 SMNVEV (reference sequence). This CDR3 has 17 residues. Trimming at V came to 1 base and at J to 3 bases, leaving 10 bases not matched to a gene. CDR3 sequence reads: CASSLFSAGGKLYEQYF. DNA of the CDR3: TGTGCCAGCAGTTTATTCTCGGCGGGAGGGAAACTCTACGAGCAGTACTTC.

This chain uses TRBV28 with TRBJ1-4, with a possible D match to TRBD1 (6 bases). CDR1 is MDHEN and CDR2 is SYDVKM in the germline V gene. The CDR3 is 17 residues long. V lost 4 bases, J lost 8 bases, and 23 bases lay in between. CDR3 nucleotides: TGTGCCAGCAGTTCTACAGGGAATTCGGTCTCTTCGGAAAAACTGTTTTTT. Translation: CASSSTGNSVSSEKLFF. The whole variable domain, remainder taken from reference TRBV28 and TRBJ1-4, is DVKVTQSSRYLVKRTGEKVFLECVQDMDHENMFWYRQDPGLGLRLIYFSYDVKMKEKGDIPEGYSVSREKKERFSLILESASTNQTSMYLCASSSTGNSVSSEKLFFGSGTQLSVL.